The entry that follows covers one T cell receptor beta chain sequence. The entry originates in a study of blood T cell repertoires in COVID-19. The overall study: There were acute and convalescent COVID-19 samples, and they came from the United States, Italy and Spain. From T cells, B-cell-depleted T cells, or PBMCs came the material, which was cDNA or gDNA.

CDR1 and CDR2 (germline): MDHEN, SYDVKM. The length of the CDR3 is 16 residues. The V end was cut by 1 base, the J end by 8 bases, with 19 bases between. Original handling: Using reference gene primer amplification, nucleated cell counts were estimated. This table comes from immunoSEQ multiplex PCR, and its TCRdb copy is limited to in-frame clones, with some not included. The V and J calls and the clone size are those of that table, but D and trimming were determined from the DNA. Among around 270,000 clones, less than 90% were seen once, and the ten largest hold less than 2%. The chain carries TRBV28 and TRBJ2-3; D might be TRBD1 (5 bases). This TCR derives from a middle-aged woman who had recovered from COVID-19. The sample taken for sequencing was peripheral blood. This CDR3 is CASSLFQGRGLGTQYF. Here the CDR3 DNA reads TGTGCCAGCAGTTTATTTCAGGGTAGGGGCTTGGGTACGCAGTATTTT.